The 18 T cell receptor beta chains below all came from one sample that was sequenced in a study of T cells after yellow fever vaccination. TCRdb reanalysed the 5' RACE reads using MiXCR and keeps one entry per CDR3 protein. This table holds a few hundred thousand distinct CDR3 sequences, around 20% found once. This material consisted of PBMCs, taken before the yellow fever booster vaccination. These receptors came from a man aged 18 to 29 who received the YFV17D yellow fever vaccine.

J is TRBJ2-1 and V is TRBV7-2; 7 nucleotides agree with TRBD1. The J segment lost 4 bases and the V segment lost 0 bases, leaving 3 bases of the junction unmatched. The CDR3 is 15 amino acids. Germline V gene data show CDR1 as SGHTA and CDR2 as FQGNSA. The CDR3: CASSLAGGEYNEQFF. The CDR3, as DNA: TGTGCCAGCAGCTTAGCAGGGGGCGAATACAATGAGCAGTTCTTC. The variable domain in full, completed from reference TRBV7-2 and TRBJ2-1, reads GAGVSQSPSNKVTEKGKDVELRCDPISGHTALYWYRQSLGQGLEFLIYFQGNSAPDKSGLPSDRFSAERTGGSVSTLTIQRTQQEDSAVYLCASSLAGGEYNEQFFGPGTRLTVL.

The V and J genes are TRBV7-2 and TRBJ1-1; D is unresolved. This CDR3 has 15 amino acids. Germline-derived CDR1 and CDR2 are SGHTA and FQGNSA. The ends were cut back, 0 bases at V and 0 bases at J, with 8 bases in the middle. CDR3 DNA: TGTGCCAGCAGCTTAGCCCCAGGAATGAACACTGAAGCTTTCTTT. It is translated as CASSLAPGMNTEAFF. The full variable domain, completed using reference TRBV7-2 and TRBJ1-1, is GAGVSQSPSNKVTEKGKDVELRCDPISGHTALYWYRQSLGQGLEFLIYFQGNSAPDKSGLPSDRFSAERTGGSVSTLTIQRTQQEDSAVYLCASSLAPGMNTEAFFGQGTRLTVV.

This clonotype was counted only a few times. This chain joins TRBV19 and TRBJ1-2; D might be TRBD1 (6 bases). This CDR3 is 13 amino acids long. Trimming took 6 bases from V and 4 from J, leaving 12 bases between them. Looked up from germline, CDR1 is LNHDA and CDR2 is SQIVND (reference sequence). The CDR3 spells CASSATGFYGYTF. Written as DNA, the CDR3 is TGTGCCAGTAGCGCTACAGGGTTCTATGGCTACACCTTC.

This sequence joins TRBV29-1 and TRBJ1-1; D not certain. This CDR3 spans 11 amino acids. Between the trimmed V and J ends, which lost 7 bases and 1 base, there was a span of 7 bases. Germline CDR1 SQVTM, CDR2 ANQGSEA. CDR3 bases: TGCAGCGCTAGTGGGAACACTGAAGCTTTCTTT. Its protein is CSASGNTEAFF.

This clonotype appeared a few times. This chain connects TRBV20-1 to TRBJ1-5, with TRBD1 identical over 7 bases. The CDR3 sequence is 15 residues long. The V segment lost 3 bases and the J segment 6 bases; nucleotides outside the gene matches: 11. CDR1 and CDR2 (germline): DFQATT, SNEGSKA (reference sequence). This CDR3 reads CSARKPGGETQPQHF. The CDR3 DNA follows: TGCAGTGCTAGGAAACCAGGGGGGGAAACTCAGCCCCAGCATTTT.

V usage is TRBV7-2 and J usage is TRBJ1-6; no firm D call. The germline V and J ends were trimmed by 2 bases and 10 bases, with 12 bases remaining between them. Germline CDR1 is SGHTA and CDR2 is FQGNSA. The CDR3 runs to 14 residues. CDR3 bases: TGTGCCAGCAGCTTAAATCCCGGTGGATCACCCCTCCACTTT. The encoded protein is CASSLNPGGSPLHF.

This clonotype was seen ten or more times. This chain uses TRBV12-3 or TRBV12-4 with TRBJ1-1, with D hard to call. Trimming pared 2 bases from V and 1 base from J, leaving 8 bases between. This CDR3 comprises 14 residues. The DNA for the CDR3 is TGTGCCAGCAGTTTATGGCGCGGGAACACTGAAGCTTTCTTT. Protein product: CASSLWRGNTEAFF.

The chain uses TRBV6-2 or TRBV6-3 and TRBJ2-7; unclear D gene. The germline V gene has CDR1 MNHEY and CDR2 SVGEGT. Between the trimmed V and J ends, which lost 0 bases and 4 bases, there was a span of 10 bases. The CDR3 totals 14 residues. In DNA form, the CDR3 reads TGTGCCAGCAGTTACTCGGCCAGGCTTTACGAGCAGTACTTC. Its translation: CASSYSARLYEQYF.

V is TRBV5-6 and J is TRBJ2-1, with TRBD2 identical over 12 bases. V gave up 6 bases and J gave up 3 bases; unmatched junction bases: 7. Per the germline V gene, CDR1 is SGHDT and CDR2 is YYEEEE. The CDR3 has 16 amino acids. CDR3 sequence (DNA): TGTGCCAGCACCAGACTAGCGGGGGTCCTCTACAATGAGCAGTTCTTC. It translates to CASTRLAGVLYNEQFF.

V is TRBV29-1 and J is TRBJ1-2; 12 positions agree with TRBD1. The CDR3 totals 16 residues. Germline values: CDR1 SQVTM, CDR2 ANQGSEA. V lost 4 bases and J lost 1; bases outside the gene matches: 7. The DNA of the CDR3 is TGCAGCGTTGTACTGCGGGACAGGGGGCTTAACTATGGCTACACCTTC. It translates to CSVVLRDRGLNYGYTF. Variable domain in full (rest from reference TRBV29-1 and TRBJ1-2): SAVISQKPSRDICQRGTSLTIQCQVDSQVTMMFWYRQQPGQSLTLIATANQGSEATYESGFVIDKFPISRPNLTFSTLTVSNMSPEDSSIYLCSVVLRDRGLNYGYTFGSGTRLTVV.

In its sample, this clonotype was seen a few times. V is TRBV27 and J is TRBJ2-1; D possibly matches TRBD1 or TRBD2 (5 bases each). This CDR3 is 15 amino acids long. Germline CDR1 MNHEY, CDR2 SMNVEV (reference sequence). With 7 bases removed from V and 4 bases from J, the gap between germline ends came to 17 bases. CDR3 sequence: CASNRGRTGYNEQFF. The CDR3 bases are TGTGCCAGCAACCGGGGACGGACCGGATACAATGAGCAGTTCTTC.

This clonotype has just a few counts. CDR3 loop: CSATEGVNTEAFF. The DNA for the CDR3 is TGCAGTGCCACCGAGGGGGTGAACACTGAAGCTTTCTTT. This rearrangement joins TRBV20-1 to TRBJ1-1, with D possibly being TRBD1 (6 bases). Trimming took off 6 bases at V and 0 bases at J, with 11 bases between the two ends. CDR3 size: 13 residues. Germline values: CDR1 DFQATT, CDR2 SNEGSKA (reference sequence).

The chain links TRBV20-1 to TRBJ2-2, with D possibly matching TRBD1 (6 bases). The CDR3 runs to 15 residues. Germline assignment: CDR1 DFQATT and CDR2 SNEGSKA (reference sequence). With 5 bases removed from V and 4 bases from J, the gap between germline ends came to 17 bases. The CDR3 loop reads CSARTGMGSTGELFF. DNA of the CDR3: TGCAGTGCTCGCACAGGGATGGGTAGCACCGGGGAGCTGTTTTTT.

This clonotype has only a few counts. The V and J genes are TRBV11-2 and TRBJ1-6; maybe TRBD1 (6 bases). The CDR3 has 16 amino acids. Per the germline V gene, CDR1 is SGHAT and CDR2 is FQNNGV. V lost 3 bases, J lost 5 bases, and 14 bases lay in between. CDR3: CASSFQGNSNNSPLHF. CDR3 in DNA: TGTGCCAGCAGCTTCCAGGGGAATTCTAATAATTCACCCCTCCACTTT.

At least ten counts were recorded for this clonotype. The chain employs TRBV20-1 and TRBJ2-1; D gene unclear. The ends were cut back, 1 base at V and 6 bases at J, with 7 bases in the middle. The CDR3 extends over 12 amino acids. CDR1 is DFQATT, CDR2 SNEGSKA, per germline (reference sequence). This CDR3 is CSARGWGNEQFF. The CDR3 bases are TGCAGTGCTAGAGGGTGGGGCAATGAGCAGTTCTTC.

The chain combines TRBV4-2 with TRBJ2-1, with TRBD2 matching over 9 bases. The CDR3 totals 14 residues. Germline lookup yields CDR1 LGHNA and CDR2 YNFKEQ. J lost 7 bases, V lost 4 bases, and 5 bases had no gene match. The CDR3 reads CASSRGGAGNEQFF. The CDR3 nucleotides are TGTGCCAGCAGCCGCGGGGGGGCGGGGAATGAGCAGTTCTTC.

The sample holds many counts of this clonotype. The V call is TRBV5-1, the J call TRBJ2-1; perhaps TRBD2 as D (6 bases). Germline values: CDR1 SGHRS, CDR2 YFSETQ. This CDR3 spans 15 amino acids. The V and J ends lost 3 bases and 0 bases respectively, with 10 bases between them. Here the CDR3 reads CASSSDGSSYNEQFF. As DNA, the CDR3 is TGCGCCAGCAGCTCAGACGGGAGCTCCTACAATGAGCAGTTCTTC.

V gene TRBV4-3 combines with J gene TRBJ2-7; D might be TRBD2 (6 bases). Germline V gene lookup returns CDR1 LGHNA and CDR2 YSLEER. V shed 0 bases and J shed 2 bases, with 11 bases lying between them. The CDR3 is 15 residues long. Written as DNA, the CDR3 is TGCGCCAGCAGCCAAGATTTGGCGGGGACCTACGAGCAGTACTTC. Its protein is CASSQDLAGTYEQYF.